This TCR beta chain was sequenced for a study of OX40 agonist ivuxolimab in advanced cancers. The J segment lost 1 base and the V segment lost 4 bases, leaving 7 bases of the junction unmatched. CDR3 length: 18 amino acids. CDR1 is MGHRA, CDR2 YSYEKL, per germline. Using immunoSEQ multiplex PCR, the repertoire was profiled, and TCRdb retains in-frame clones only, with some absent. Of just over 80,000 clones detected, about 88% appear once; the ten largest clones hold 0.6% to 0.85%. The starting material was CD4+ or CD8+ T cells sorted from blood, obtained in a trial of the OX40 agonist ivuxolimab. The origin of this receptor is an adult with an advanced solid tumor such as melanoma, head and neck, liver or kidney cancer. This sequence joins TRBV4-1 and TRBJ2-6, with 10 bases that match TRBD1. The CDR3 sequence is CASSRAGQGFSGANVLTF. CDR3 bases: TGCGCCAGCAGCCGAGCGGGACAGGGGTTTTCTGGGGCCAACGTCCTGACTTTC.